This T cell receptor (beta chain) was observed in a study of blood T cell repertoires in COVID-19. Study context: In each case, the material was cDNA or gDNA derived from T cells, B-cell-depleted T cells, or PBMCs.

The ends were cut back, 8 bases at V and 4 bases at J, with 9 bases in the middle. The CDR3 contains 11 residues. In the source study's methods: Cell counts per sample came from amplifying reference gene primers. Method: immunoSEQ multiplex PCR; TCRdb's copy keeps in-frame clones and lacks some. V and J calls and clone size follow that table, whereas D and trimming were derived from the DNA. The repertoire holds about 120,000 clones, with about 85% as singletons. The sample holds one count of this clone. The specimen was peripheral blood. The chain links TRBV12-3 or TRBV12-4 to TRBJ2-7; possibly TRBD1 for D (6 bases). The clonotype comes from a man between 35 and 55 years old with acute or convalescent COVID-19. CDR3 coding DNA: TGTGCCAGCGGGACATCGTACGAGCAGTACTTC. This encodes CASGTSYEQYF.